The 13 T cell receptor beta chains listed next were all sequenced from one sample in a study of human T cells and chemical hapten exposure. Time point reported: patch test 1, 2 weeks after DPC sensitization. As for treatment: therapeutic diphenylcyclopropenone sensitization with weekly scalp DPC. TCRdb analysed the RACE reads with MiXCR anew, one entry per CDR3 protein. The sample has some 94,000 distinct CDR3 sequences, roughly an eighth seen once. The input for sequencing was whole blood, taken in connection with sensitization to the hapten diphenylcyclopropenone (DPC). The source of these receptors is a woman in her 40s with alopecia areata. Some clones in this sample may be carry-over from other donors' samples.

The chain uses TRBV4-2 and TRBJ2-2; the D is unclear. Looked up from germline, CDR1 is LGHNA and CDR2 is YNFKEQ. The CDR3 loop spans 12 amino acids. Deletions cut 4 bases from V and 11 bases from J, with 11 bases between. CDR3 loop: CASSPIHPELFF. The CDR3 DNA is TGTGCCAGCAGCCCAATCCACCCCGAGCTGTTTTTT.

This clonotype has a count of ten or more. This sequence joins TRBV20-1 and TRBJ2-3, with D tentatively TRBD1 (6 bases). The CDR3 has 16 residues. Trimming stripped 5 bases from V and 2 bases from J, with 20 bases between. CDR1 is DFQATT, CDR2 SNEGSKA, per germline (reference sequence). The CDR3 DNA sequence: TGCAGTGCTTACCTCAGGGGCAGGGGAATCACAGATACGCAGTATTTT. Translating gives CSAYLRGRGITDTQYF.

The genes are TRBV28 and TRBJ1-3, with a possible D match to TRBD1 (6 bases). V lost 6 bases to trimming and J lost 2 bases, with 11 bases between them. Germline CDR1 reads MDHEN; CDR2 reads SYDVKM. CDR3 size: 14 residues. CDR3 amino acids: CASRYREPGNTIYF. CDR3 DNA: TGTGCCAGCAGATACAGGGAGCCTGGAAACACCATATATTTT.

V is TRBV28 and J is TRBJ1-5; the D is unclear. The CDR3 contains 14 residues. Trimming took 7 bases from V and 3 from J, leaving 13 bases between them. CDR1 is MDHEN, CDR2 SYDVKM, per germline. DNA for the CDR3: TGTGCCAGCACCGGACTGGGAACCAATCAGCCCCAGCATTTT. It codes for CASTGLGTNQPQHF.

This rearrangement joins TRBV10-3 to TRBJ2-1; possibly TRBD2 for D (6 bases). Germline V gene sequence: CDR1 ENHRY, CDR2 SYGVKD. V was clipped by 3 bases and J by 6 bases, with 15 bases between them. The CDR3 has 15 amino acids. CDR3 bases: TGTGCCATCAGTGACGCGGGACGCATATCCAATGAGCAGTTCTTC. This sequence encodes CAISDAGRISNEQFF.

This clonotype was seen only a few times. J is TRBJ1-1 and V is TRBV11-2; no clear D. Germline CDR1 SGHAT, CDR2 FQNNGV. The CDR3 is 14 amino acids. Trimming removed 4 bases from V and 4 bases from J, with 13 bases in between. The CDR3 region is CASSSPPWGTEAFF. The CDR3 DNA is TGTGCCAGCAGCTCCCCTCCCTGGGGCACTGAAGCTTTCTTT.

This clonotype was seen ten or more times. The chain links TRBV12-3 or TRBV12-4 to TRBJ2-7, with 12 bases lining up with TRBD2. The V segment lost 5 bases and the J segment 12 bases; nucleotides outside the gene matches: 14. This CDR3 comprises 15 residues. The CDR3 protein is CASSPMTSGRADRYF. DNA of the CDR3: TGTGCCAGCAGTCCCATGACTAGCGGGAGAGCCGATCGGTACTTC.

The chain carries TRBV7-8 and TRBJ2-4; 8 positions match TRBD2. The CDR3 has 15 amino acids. The junction had 10 bases not matched to a gene; V was cut back by 4 bases and J by 8 bases. Looked up from germline, CDR1 is SGHVS and CDR2 is FQNEAQ. CDR3 loop: CASSSLAGWDDIQYF. The CDR3 bases are TGTGCCAGCAGCTCCTTAGCGGGATGGGACGACATTCAGTACTTC.

This clonotype was seen repeatedly, ten times or more. The chain links TRBV4-3 to TRBJ1-1, with D uncertain. Deletions cut 1 base from V and 0 bases from J, with 9 bases between. The length of the CDR3 is 15 residues. Germline V gene sequence: CDR1 LGHNA, CDR2 YSLEER. The CDR3 nucleotides read TGCGCCAGCAGCCAAGTTTGGCCAGTGAACACTGAAGCTTTCTTT. As protein: CASSQVWPVNTEAFF.

This clonotype was found a few times. The chain is built from TRBV5-1 and TRBJ1-3; maybe TRBD1 (6 bases). The germline V and J ends were trimmed by 4 bases and 0 bases, with 14 bases remaining between them. CDR3 length: 16 amino acids. Germline lookup yields CDR1 SGHRS and CDR2 YFSETQ. The CDR3 loop reads CASSPRTGTSGNTIYF. The CDR3 DNA sequence: TGCGCCAGCAGCCCACGAACAGGGACCTCTGGAAACACCATATATTTT. Complete variable domain (other parts from reference TRBV5-1 and TRBJ1-3): KAGVTQTPRYLIKTRGQQVTLSCSPISGHRSVSWYQQTPGQGLQFLFEYFSETQRNKGNFPGRFSGRQFSNSRSEMNVSTLELGDSALYLCASSPRTGTSGNTIYFGEGSWLTVV.

The V and J genes are TRBV4-2 and TRBJ2-1; TRBD2 aligns across 7 bases. The CDR3 sequence is 18 residues long. Unmatched junction bases numbered 12, after V lost 1 base and J lost 3 bases. Germline loops: CDR1 LGHNA, CDR2 YNFKEQ. The CDR3 protein is CASSQATLGLADYNEQFF. For the CDR3, the DNA is TGTGCCAGCAGCCAAGCAACCCTGGGGCTAGCGGACTACAATGAGCAGTTCTTC.

This clonotype came up a few times. The chain has TRBV24-1 and TRBJ2-1; possibly TRBD2 for D (6 bases). Germline V CDR1 and CDR2: KGHDR, SFDVKD. The CDR3 spans 16 residues. With 1 base removed from V and 0 bases from J, the gap between germline ends came to 9 bases. CDR3 loop: CATSDFRGNSYNEQFF. As DNA, the CDR3 is TGTGCCACCAGTGATTTTCGGGGGAACTCCTACAATGAGCAGTTCTTC.

In the case of this clonotype: One junction end does not reproduce the germline sequence, and a read error may be involved. The chain recombines TRBV28 with TRBJ1-1, with unresolved D. The length of the CDR3 is 10 residues. The V gene's germline CDR1 is MDHEN and CDR2 SYDVKM. The CDR3 DNA is TGTGCCAGCAGTTTTAGAGACATGATCTTT. Translating it yields CASSFRDMIF.